This T cell receptor beta chain stems from a study of identical twins (dated by TCRdb to 2016 to 2018). Regarding the complete study: The study deep-sequenced TCR alpha and beta repertoires from monozygotic twins, unrelated adults of various ages and cord blood to test whether fetal clonotypes persist. To rule out contamination, the twin experiments were replicated at different times with different library preparation protocols.

Based on the germline V gene, the CDR1 and CDR2 sequences are LGHNA and YSLEER. Germline trimming amounts to 1 base on V and 8 bases on J, with 6 as the count of junction bases outside the gene matches. Measured from the cysteine to the phenylalanine, the CDR3 is 16 residues long. The read is trimmed to its CDR3 DNA, 48 bases read in frame from base 1. Receptors were amplified or captured by 5' RACE. Sequencer: Illumina HiSeq 2000. Template switching introduced a universal primer binding site; the final cDNA contained a unique molecular identifier, enabling accurate counting of TCR cDNA molecules. Specific primers in the conserved constant-segment region were used to synthesize first-strand cDNA for TCR alpha and beta chains. To control for contamination, every cDNA library was double barcoded, receiving both a SMART-Mk sample barcode and Illumina barcodes. TruSeq adapter sequences and Illumina sample barcodes were added in two successive PCR steps. The TCR alpha and beta cDNA libraries were sequenced on the Illumina HiSeq platform using custom primers. The original methods were these. Raw reads were processed with MiGEC to extract unique molecular identifiers, and MiXCR was used to determine CDR3 positions. For each individual, recombination models were inferred using an EM algorithm with the repgenHMM and IGoR tools. Shared clonotype analysis was performed with the tcR package in R, normalizing sharing by the product of cloneset sizes. To study raw recombination without the effects of thymic and clonal selection, out-of-frame nonproductive sequences were analyzed. The public reads were reprocessed in TCRdb via fastp at Q25 and MiXCR, keeping in-frame beta chains. Duplicate CDR3 protein sequences are folded into a single record with the most common DNA and genes. What appears here as the V and J calls and clone size reflects TCRdb's work, not the paper's. This sample gives 640,000 or so distinct CDR3 sequences in total; around 6% of them show up just once. 1.5% to 2% of the sample comes from the top ten.

What the work shows at the level of the full study, not this receptor alone: In monozygotic twins, out-of-frame TCR alpha sharing was systematically underestimated by recombination models, although the models agreed with sharing between unrelated individuals. Because the same donors could not be followed over many years, the conclusions relied on cross-sectional statistical analysis. Out-of-frame TCR alpha sequences shared between twins showed an excess of low generation-probability sequences compared with coincidental sharing between unrelated individuals. Zero-insertion analyses could be partly confounded by invariant T cells such as MAIT and iNKT, although diverse VJ usage argued against such confounding for most clonotypes. In beta out-of-frame sequences, excess twin sharing was weaker, because having fewer shared sequences lowered the signal-to-noise ratio. Abundant cord blood beta clonotypes carried fewer insertions; young adult naive repertoires showed a weaker similar trend, while memory repertoires showed none.

Only healthy Caucasian donors were included. The study also sequenced three unrelated non-twin adults: a male aged 18 to 29, a male aged 50 to 59 and a female aged 50 to 59. Using Miltenyi CD45RO+ enrichment and human naive T-cell isolation kits, memory (CD45RO+) and naive T cells were isolated from PBMC. This clonotype has ten or more counts. Its cognate antigen has yet to be identified. No quality values exist for individual bases; no much larger clone is one base distant. The chain employs TRBV4-3 and TRBJ2-1; TRBD2 fits 12 bases in the junction. Sequenced: naive T cells sorted from blood. What this sample's cell subset or site label stands for: cells isolated with a human naive T-cell isolation kit. The sequence was obtained from a man aged 18 to 30 in good health. The base sequence is TGCGCCAGCAGCCAAGGATGGACTAGCGGGACCGATGAGCAGTTCTTC. This is translated as CASSQGWTSGTDEQFF.